These 5 T cell receptor beta chains originate from one sample sequenced in a study of blood T cell repertoires in COVID-19. Repertoires were generated with immunoSEQ multiplex PCR, while TCRdb's copy carries only in-frame clones and drops some. The sample shows almost 200,000 clones, roughly nine tenths of them seen only once. Sequenced: peripheral blood. Every receptor here comes from a woman aged 70 to 79 with acute or convalescent COVID-19.

This clone was counted a few times. The V and J genes are TRBV5-1 and TRBJ2-1; a possible D gene is TRBD1 (5 bases). The V end was cut by 0 bases, the J end by 3 bases, with 7 bases between. The CDR3 loop spans 14 amino acids. Germline V gives CDR1 SGHRS, CDR2 YFSETQ. CDR3 region: CASSLGQSYNEQFF. The CDR3 DNA follows: TGCGCCAGCAGCTTGGGACAGAGCTACAATGAGCAGTTCTTC.

This sequence joins TRBV6-4 and TRBJ1-6; D call uncertain. Germline V gene sequence: CDR1 MRHNA, CDR2 SNTAGT. V was pared by 6 bases and J by 3 bases, with 9 bases between. The CDR3 has 14 residues. The CDR3 here is CASSPEGYNSPLHF. The CDR3 nucleotides are TGTGCCAGCAGCCCCGAGGGCTATAATTCACCCCTCCACTTT.

This chain uses TRBV7-9 with TRBJ1-1; unclear D gene. The length of the CDR3 is 13 residues. Trimming took off 3 bases at V and 0 bases at J, with 5 bases between the two ends. Germline loops: CDR1 SEHNR, CDR2 FQNEAQ (reference sequence). The CDR3 loop reads CASSFQVNTEAFF. The CDR3 DNA sequence: TGTGCCAGCAGCTTCCAGGTGAACACTGAAGCTTTCTTT.

This clone was picked up a small number of times. The V and J genes are TRBV5-1 and TRBJ1-3; D call uncertain. CDR1 and CDR2 from the germline V gene are SGHRS and YFSETQ. The CDR3 sequence is 15 residues long. Trimming took 0 bases from V and 0 from J, leaving 7 bases between them. The CDR3 sequence is CASSLGATSGNTIYF. CDR3 in DNA: TGCGCCAGCAGCTTGGGGGCAACCTCTGGAAACACCATATATTTT. The full variable domain, with the rest looked up from reference TRBV5-1 and TRBJ1-3, is KAGVTQTPRYLIKTRGQQVTLSCSPISGHRSVSWYQQTPGQGLQFLFEYFSETQRNKGNFPGRFSGRQFSNSRSEMNVSTLELGDSALYLCASSLGATSGNTIYFGEGSWLTVV.

The DNA of the CDR3 is TGTGCCAGCAGTGGGACTAGCGGGGGGGCTACAGATACGCAGTATTTT. Translation: CASSGTSGGATDTQYF. The chain uses TRBV6-1 and TRBJ2-3; the match to TRBD2 covers 15 bases. The CDR3 contains 16 residues. V was pared by 4 bases and J by 3 bases, with 2 bases of the junction left unmatched. CDR1 and CDR2 from the germline V gene are MNHNS and SASEGT.